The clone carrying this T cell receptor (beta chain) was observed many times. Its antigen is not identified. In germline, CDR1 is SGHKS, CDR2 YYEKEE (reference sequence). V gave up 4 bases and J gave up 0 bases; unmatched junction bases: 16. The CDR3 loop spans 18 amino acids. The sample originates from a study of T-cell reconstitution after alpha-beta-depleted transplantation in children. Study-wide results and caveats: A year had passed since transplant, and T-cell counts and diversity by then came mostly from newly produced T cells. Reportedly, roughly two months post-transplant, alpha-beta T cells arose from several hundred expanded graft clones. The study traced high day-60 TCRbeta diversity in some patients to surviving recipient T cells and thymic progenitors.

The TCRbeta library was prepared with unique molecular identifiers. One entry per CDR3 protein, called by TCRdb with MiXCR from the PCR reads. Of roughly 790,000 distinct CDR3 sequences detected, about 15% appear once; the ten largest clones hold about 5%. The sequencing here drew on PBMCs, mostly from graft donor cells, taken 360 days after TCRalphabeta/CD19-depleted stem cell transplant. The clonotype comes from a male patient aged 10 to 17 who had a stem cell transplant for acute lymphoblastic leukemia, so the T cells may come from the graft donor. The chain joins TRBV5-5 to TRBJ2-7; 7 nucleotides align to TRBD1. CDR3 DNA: TGTGCCAGCAGCGTACCCTCGGGACAGAGAGTAGGCTCCTACGAGCAGTACTTC. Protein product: CASSVPSGQRVGSYEQYF.